Following are 27 T cell receptor beta chains from one sample sequenced in a study of cytotoxic CD8 clonotypes in ibrutinib-treated CLL. Profiled with immunoSEQ multiplex PCR; TCRdb holds only in-frame clones, not every one. The sample includes 250,000 to 350,000 clones, roughly 76% of them seen just once. The specimen comprised PBMCs, sampled at disease progression, from a patient treated with ibrutinib. These receptors were collected from a human donor with chronic lymphocytic leukemia.

This chain connects TRBV6-1 to TRBJ2-7; maybe TRBD2 (7 bases). Germline lookup yields CDR1 MNHNS and CDR2 SASEGT. The CDR3 spans 14 residues. Deletions cut 2 bases from V and 0 bases from J, with 8 bases between. In DNA, the CDR3 is TGTGCCAGCAGTGAAAGGGGGGGCTCCTACGAGCAGTACTTC. It encodes CASSERGGSYEQYF.

J is TRBJ2-2 and V is TRBV27; D ambiguous. The CDR3 is 14 amino acids. CDR1 and CDR2 (germline): MNHEY, SMNVEV (reference sequence). V shed 8 bases and J shed 4 bases, with 14 bases lying between them. CDR3 loop: CASRYLGSTGELFF. CDR3 in DNA: TGTGCCAGCCGCTACTTGGGGTCCACCGGGGAGCTGTTTTTT.

The chain employs TRBV4-3 and TRBJ2-1; the match to TRBD2 covers 11 bases. The CDR3 spans 16 residues. The germline V gene encodes CDR1 LGHNA and CDR2 YSLEER. V trimming: 3 bases; J trimming: 5 bases; junction bases outside the gene matches: 6. CDR3 DNA sequence: TGCGCCAGCAGCCAGGGGGGACTAGCGGCACACAATGAGCAGTTCTTC. Translated: CASSQGGLAAHNEQFF.

The chain has TRBV28 and TRBJ1-5; no clear D. The V and J ends lost 7 bases and 6 bases respectively, with 19 bases between them. Germline CDR1 reads MDHEN; CDR2 reads SYDVKM. The CDR3 is 15 amino acids. Here the CDR3 reads CASKKVDREFQPQHF. The CDR3 region has the DNA TGTGCCAGCAAGAAGGTAGATCGGGAATTTCAGCCCCAGCATTTT.

The CDR3 nucleotides are TGTGCCAGCAGCTTTCAGGACAGGGGCTACAATGAGCAGTTCTTC. It codes for CASSFQDRGYNEQFF. The chain carries TRBV7-2 and TRBJ2-1, with 9 bases that match TRBD1. V trimming: 3 bases; J trimming: 3 bases; junction bases outside the gene matches: 3. In germline, CDR1 is SGHTA, CDR2 FQGNSA. The CDR3 covers 15 residues. Drawing the rest from reference TRBV7-2 and TRBJ2-1, the complete variable domain is GAGVSQSPSNKVTEKGKDVELRCDPISGHTALYWYRQSLGQGLEFLIYFQGNSAPDKSGLPSDRFSAERTGGSVSTLTIQRTQQEDSAVYLCASSFQDRGYNEQFFGPGTRLTVL.

This sequence joins TRBV25-1 and TRBJ2-5; D is uncertain. The germline V and J ends were trimmed by 4 bases and 3 bases, with 12 bases remaining between them. From germline, CDR1 is MGHDK and CDR2 SYGVNS. CDR3 length: 14 amino acids. The CDR3 sequence: CASSVRHIEETQYF. In nucleotides, the CDR3 is TGTGCCAGCAGTGTGCGGCATATTGAAGAGACCCAGTACTTC.

The gene calls are TRBV11-2 and TRBJ2-1, with D possibly TRBD1 on 5 matching bases. Trimming cost V 0 bases and J 10 bases, with 10 bases left between them. Germline assignment: CDR1 SGHAT and CDR2 FQNNGV. The CDR3 covers 13 residues. CDR3 protein: CASSLDPTVEQFF. As DNA, the CDR3 is TGTGCCAGCAGCTTAGACCCGACAGTAGAGCAGTTCTTC. The full variable domain, its missing parts supplied by reference TRBV11-2 and TRBJ2-1, is EAGVAQSPRYKIIEKRQSVAFWCNPISGHATLYWYQQILGQGPKLLIQFQNNGVVDDSQLPKDRFSAERLKGVDSTLKIQPAKLEDSAVYLCASSLDPTVEQFFGPGTRLTVL.

CDR3 in DNA: TGTGCCAGCAGTTACTCGAGGGTGGGGGGGACTGAAGCTTTCTTT. As protein: CASSYSRVGGTEAFF. The chain combines TRBV6-5 with TRBJ1-1; tentatively, D is TRBD1 (5 bases). The CDR3 is 15 residues long. Germline V gene data show CDR1 as MNHEY and CDR2 as SVGAGI. Trimming removed 0 bases at V and 5 bases at J, with 13 bases between.

The J gene is TRBJ2-3, the V gene TRBV2; 7 bases align to TRBD1. V trimming: 7 bases; J trimming: 5 bases; junction bases outside the gene matches: 18. Germline lookup yields CDR1 SNHLY and CDR2 FYNNEI. The CDR3 has 17 residues. In DNA, the CDR3 is TGTGCCAGCACCCCTCTCGGGCTCGACAGGGTAAGAGATACGCAGTATTTT. Protein sequence: CASTPLGLDRVRDTQYF. Together with reference TRBV2 and TRBJ2-3, the CDR3 gives the full variable domain: EPEVTQTPSHQVTQMGQEVILRCVPISNHLYFYWYRQILGQKVEFLVSFYNNEISEKSEIFDDQFSVERPDGSNFTLKIRSTKLEDSAMYFCASTPLGLDRVRDTQYFGPGTRLTVL.

The rearrangement links TRBV28 to TRBJ1-3; perhaps TRBD1 as D (5 bases). The CDR3 runs to 11 residues. The V end lost 2 bases, the J end lost 12 bases, and 8 bases lay between the germline ends. CDR1 is MDHEN and CDR2 is SYDVKM in the germline V gene. For the CDR3, the DNA is TGTGCCAGCAGTTTAGGGACGGTCATATATTTT. Its translation: CASSLGTVIYF. Using reference TRBV28 and TRBJ1-3 for the parts outside the CDR3, the full variable domain is DVKVTQSSRYLVKRTGEKVFLECVQDMDHENMFWYRQDPGLGLRLIYFSYDVKMKEKGDIPEGYSVSREKKERFSLILESASTNQTSMYLCASSLGTVIYFGEGSWLTVV.

This clone appeared a few times. This chain connects TRBV4-1 to TRBJ1-1; D not certain. This CDR3 region has 13 residues. The V end lost 0 bases, the J end lost 11 bases, and 13 bases lay between the germline ends. The germline gives CDR1 MGHRA, CDR2 YSYEKL. The CDR3 DNA reads as TGCGCCAGCAGCCAAGAGGGTCTCGCCCGGGCTTTCTTT. This translates into CASSQEGLARAFF.

V and J are TRBV5-1 and TRBJ1-4; 7 bases match TRBD1. Germline CDR1 is SGHRS and CDR2 is YFSETQ. The V gene end was trimmed by 1 base and the J gene end by 8 bases; junction bases not matched to a gene: 5. The CDR3 spans 14 residues. The CDR3 spells CASSLWDSGEKLFF. The CDR3 DNA reads as TGCGCCAGCAGCTTGTGGGACAGTGGGGAAAAACTGTTTTTT. Drawing the rest from reference TRBV5-1 and TRBJ1-4, the complete variable domain is KAGVTQTPRYLIKTRGQQVTLSCSPISGHRSVSWYQQTPGQGLQFLFEYFSETQRNKGNFPGRFSGRQFSNSRSEMNVSTLELGDSALYLCASSLWDSGEKLFFGSGTQLSVL.

The rearrangement uses TRBV6-1 and TRBJ1-1, with 9 positions matching TRBD1. V shed 6 bases, J shed 4 bases, and the junction held 6 bases outside the gene matches. The CDR3 runs 14 residues. The germline V gene has CDR1 MNHNS and CDR2 SASEGT. The DNA of the CDR3 is TGTGCCAGCAGGACAGGGGGGGATGGCACTGAAGCTTTCTTT. Translating gives CASRTGGDGTEAFF.

This clone occurred once. This rearrangement joins TRBV9 to TRBJ2-5; 8 nucleotides align to TRBD2. With 0 bases clipped from V and 1 base from J, the junction kept 8 bases outside the gene matches. The CDR3 loop spans 17 amino acids. Germline assignment: CDR1 SGDLS and CDR2 YYNGEE. The CDR3 DNA sequence: TGTGCCAGCAGCGTAGGGAAAACTAGCGGCTTCCAAGAGACCCAGTACTTC. Encoded protein: CASSVGKTSGFQETQYF. The full variable domain, in which reference TRBV9 and TRBJ2-5 provide the parts outside the CDR3, is DSGVTQTPKHLITATGQRVTLRCSPRSGDLSVYWYQQSLDQGLQFLIQYYNGEERAKGNILERFSAQQFPDLHSELNLSSLELGDSALYFCASSVGKTSGFQETQYFGPGTRLLVL.

This chain uses TRBV9 with TRBJ2-2; a weak D match, TRBD1 (5 bases). Trimming took off 3 bases at V and 1 base at J, with 7 bases between the two ends. There are 14 residues in the CDR3. Per germline, CDR1 SGDLS and CDR2 YYNGEE. The DNA for the CDR3 is TGTGCCAGCAGCGGAGACAGGAACACCGGGGAGCTGTTTTTT. This sequence encodes CASSGDRNTGELFF.

The chain joins TRBV9 to TRBJ2-3; weak D call: TRBD2 (6 bases). The germline V gene has CDR1 SGDLS and CDR2 YYNGEE. V gave up 4 bases and J gave up 0 bases, with 15 bases separating them. The CDR3 runs to 16 residues. Here the CDR3 reads CASSPRLGFSTDTQYF. CDR3 DNA: TGTGCCAGCAGCCCGCGACTAGGTTTTAGCACAGATACGCAGTATTTT.

The V and J genes are TRBV6-5 and TRBJ1-1; 7 bases line up with TRBD1. The CDR3 has 14 residues. Germline assignment: CDR1 MNHEY and CDR2 SVGAGI. V shed 3 bases and J 5 bases; nucleotides not matched to a gene: 6. Here the CDR3 reads CASSYGRGGTEAFF. The DNA of the CDR3 is TGTGCCAGCAGTTATGGCAGGGGGGGGACTGAAGCTTTCTTT.

The chain links TRBV2 to TRBJ2-5; TRBD2 aligns across 10 bases. V shed 3 bases and J 3 bases; nucleotides not matched to a gene: 1. This CDR3 contains 14 residues. Germline values: CDR1 SNHLY, CDR2 FYNNEI. Written as DNA, the CDR3 is TGTGCCAGCAGTGACAGCGGGGGGGAAGAGACCCAGTACTTC. This sequence encodes CASSDSGGEETQYF.

A few counts support this clone. This chain links TRBV14 with TRBJ2-1, with TRBD1 as a possible D gene (6 bases). From germline, CDR1 is SGHDN and CDR2 FVKESK. This CDR3 spans 14 amino acids. Trimming cost V 1 base and J 7 bases, with 11 bases left between them. The CDR3 sequence is CASSQGDTLNEQFF. The CDR3 DNA reads as TGTGCCAGCAGCCAAGGGGACACTTTGAATGAGCAGTTCTTC. Combining the CDR3 with reference TRBV14 and TRBJ2-1 gives the whole variable domain EAGVTQFPSHSVIEKGQTVTLRCDPISGHDNLYWYRRVMGKEIKFLLHFVKESKQDESGMPNNRFLAERTGGTYSTLKVQPAELEDSGVYFCASSQGDTLNEQFFGPGTRLTVL.

This sequence joins TRBV15 and TRBJ2-3; 7 bases fit TRBD2. V trimming: 1 base; J trimming: 3 bases; junction bases outside the gene matches: 4. There are 15 residues in the CDR3. Germline V gives CDR1 LNHNV, CDR2 YYDKDF (reference sequence). CDR3 in DNA: TGTGCCACCAGCAGAGTTGGGGGAGGGACAGATACGCAGTATTTT. Translating it yields CATSRVGGGTDTQYF.

The rearrangement joins TRBV4-1 to TRBJ2-2; the D gene is possibly TRBD1 (5 bases). The V gene lost 1 base and the J gene lost 1 base, with 13 bases spanning the gap. Germline CDR1 MGHRA, CDR2 YSYEKL. The CDR3 length is 17 residues. CDR3 in amino acids: CASSQVRAQGNTGELFF. DNA of the CDR3: TGCGCCAGCAGCCAAGTACGTGCGCAGGGGAACACCGGGGAGCTGTTTTTT.

V gene TRBV6-5 combines with J gene TRBJ2-7; no clear D gene. This CDR3 contains 15 residues. CDR1 and CDR2 from the germline V gene are MNHEY and SVGAGI. V was trimmed by 0 bases and J by 6 bases, leaving 15 bases between them. In DNA, the CDR3 is TGTGCCAGCAGTTACTCGACACTCCGGTCGGCCGAGCAGTACTTC. It is translated as CASSYSTLRSAEQYF.

The chain's CDR3 is CASSEGTSGRIAEDTQYF. Here the CDR3 DNA reads TGTGCCAGCAGCGAAGGGACTAGCGGGAGGATTGCGGAAGATACGCAGTATTTT. This chain joins TRBV5-6 and TRBJ2-3; 15 bases fit TRBD2. Germline trimming cut 4 bases from V and 5 bases from J; bases unmatched to any gene: 11. From germline, CDR1 is SGHDT and CDR2 YYEEEE. The CDR3 is made up of 18 amino acids.

This clone was picked up a small number of times. The chain employs TRBV9 and TRBJ2-3; TRBD2 matches 9 bases. J was trimmed by 4 bases and V by 6 bases; bases with no gene match: 15. This CDR3 has 17 amino acids. Germline V gene data show CDR1 as SGDLS and CDR2 as YYNGEE. CDR3 amino acids: CASTPSPAGGRADTQYF. CDR3 nucleotides: TGTGCCAGCACCCCGTCCCCGGCGGGGGGGCGGGCAGATACGCAGTATTTT.

The J gene is TRBJ2-2, the V gene TRBV7-9; D might be TRBD1 (5 bases). CDR3 size: 12 residues. Trimming removed 2 bases from V and 7 bases from J, with 5 bases in between. Looked up from germline, CDR1 is SEHNR and CDR2 is FQNEAQ (reference sequence). CDR3 protein: CASSLQGGELFF. The CDR3 nucleotides are TGTGCCAGCAGCTTACAGGGCGGGGAGCTGTTTTTT. Drawing the rest from reference TRBV7-9 and TRBJ2-2, the complete variable domain is DTGVSQNPRHKITKRGQNVTFRCDPISEHNRLYWYRQTLGQGPEFLTYFQNEAQLEKSRLLSDRFSAERPKGSFSTLEIQRTEQGDSAMYLCASSLQGGELFFGEGSRLTVL.

This chain uses TRBV2 with TRBJ1-3; a possible D gene is TRBD1 (5 bases). The CDR3 spans 13 residues. The V end was cut by 7 bases, the J end by 4 bases, with 11 bases between. Germline-derived CDR1 and CDR2 are SNHLY and FYNNEI. CDR3 residues: CASNRGVGNTIYF. CDR3 bases: TGTGCCAGCAACCGGGGGGTCGGAAACACCATATATTTT. Supplemented by reference TRBV2 and TRBJ1-3, the full variable domain reads EPEVTQTPSHQVTQMGQEVILRCVPISNHLYFYWYRQILGQKVEFLVSFYNNEISEKSEIFDDQFSVERPDGSNFTLKIRSTKLEDSAMYFCASNRGVGNTIYFGEGSWLTVV.

The chain links TRBV9 to TRBJ1-3; D is uncertain. Germline V gene lookup returns CDR1 SGDLS and CDR2 YYNGEE. V lost 0 bases and J lost 0, with 10 bases in between. The CDR3 spans 16 residues. The CDR3: CASSVVGWSSGNTIYF. CDR3 nucleotides: TGTGCCAGCAGCGTAGTAGGGTGGAGCTCTGGAAACACCATATATTTT.